This T cell receptor (beta chain) derives from a study of shared clonotypes between healthy human individuals. Produced via immunoSEQ multiplex PCR; TCRdb's table is partial and in-frame only. The repertoire includes millions of clones, 85% to 95% of them detected once, and more than 0.1% sits in the top ten. From germline, CDR1 is SGHTA and CDR2 FQGNSA. V was pared by 1 base and J by 1 base, with 8 bases between. The CDR3 has 14 amino acids. The source material was naive CD4+ T cells sorted from blood. Subset denoted: CD45RA+ positively selected. This sequence was found in a man younger than 35 in good health. The chain uses TRBV7-2 and TRBJ2-7; D is undetermined. The CDR3 DNA reads TGTGCCAGCAGCTTAGTAGGCAGATCCTACGAGCAGTACTTC. Protein sequence: CASSLVGRSYEQYF. Complete variable domain (other parts from reference TRBV7-2 and TRBJ2-7): GAGVSQSPSNKVTEKGKDVELRCDPISGHTALYWYRQSLGQGLEFLIYFQGNSAPDKSGLPSDRFSAERTGGSVSTLTIQRTQQEDSAVYLCASSLVGRSYEQYFGPGTRLTVT.